The clone carrying this TCR beta chain was seen a handful of times. No antigen is known for it. Gene labels here are mouse ones. The DNA ends 4 residues before the CDR3 does, and the rest of the CDR3 is filled in from the germline J gene. Sorting relied on CD4, CD8alpha, NKG2D, NKG2ACE and other markers applied to pooled cutaneous lymph node cells. These data originate in a study of CD8+ T cells in alopecia areata. Findings and limits, study-wide: Affected lesional scalp, above all in alopecia totalis/universalis, was more clonal than normal scalp.

This CDR3 region has 12 residues. With 5 bases removed from V and 3 bases from J, the gap between germline ends came to 9 bases. Per germline, CDR1 NNHNN and CDR2 SYGAGS (reference sequence). The authors extracted RNA and reverse transcribed it into cDNA as the sequencing template. This table comes from immunoSEQ multiplex PCR, and its TCRdb copy is limited to in-frame clones, with some not included. Recorded here are 15,000 to 20,000 clones, none singletons. The TCR originated in a C3H/HeJ mouse with alopecia areata. For the strain, the MHC haplotype given is H2-k. This rearrangement joins TRBV13-2 to TRBJ2-7, with D hard to call. The sequenced sample was CD8+ T cells sorted from a lymph node. Incomplete CDR3 DNA: TGTGCCAGCGGACGACAAATCTAT. This encodes CASGRQIY. The complete CDR3 reads CASGRQIYEQYF.